This TCR beta chain was observed in a study of OX40 agonist ivuxolimab in advanced cancers. Trimming took off 7 bases at V and 0 bases at J, with 4 bases between the two ends. CDR1 and CDR2 from the germline V gene are MNHNS and SASEGT. This CDR3 has 11 residues. Clones were sequenced by immunoSEQ multiplex PCR, and TCRdb holds only the in-frame ones, with some missing. The data contain about 57,000 clones, 90% to 95% of them singletons. This sequence joins TRBV6-1 and TRBJ2-7, with D hard to call. The receptor was derived from an adult with an advanced solid tumor such as melanoma, head and neck, liver or kidney cancer. Sequenced here: CD4+ or CD8+ T cells sorted from blood, sampled in a trial of the OX40 agonist ivuxolimab. CDR3 loop: CASTFSYEQYF. Here the CDR3 DNA reads TGTGCCAGCACCTTCTCCTACGAGCAGTACTTC.